This T cell receptor beta chain was observed in a study of identical twins. This clonotype has just a few counts. One junction end does not reproduce the germline sequence, and a read error may be involved. The CDR3 sequence is 14 residues long. TCRdb reprocessed the 5' RACE reads with MiXCR, giving one entry per CDR3 protein. The sample comprises hundreds of thousands of distinct CDR3 sequences, about 8.9% of which are singletons, and less than 2.5% rests with the top ten. These data also featured in a second study, about yellow fever vaccine responses in identical twins.

The chain has TRBV12-3 or TRBV12-4 and TRBJ1-1; D uncertain. Sequencing used memory (CD45RO+) T cells sorted from blood. The sequence came from a woman younger than 30 in good health. The CDR3 bases are TGTGCCAGCGGTTTGAGGTTTATGAACACTGAAGCTTTCTTT. Protein: CASGLRFMNTEAFF.